Given below is one T cell receptor (beta chain) in context. Antigen: not known. One junction end disagrees with the germline gene, perhaps due to a read error. These data belong to a study of blood T cells in healthy people across ages. Study-level findings and limits: More naive CD4+ cells and higher diversity were found in long-lived than in aged donors.

The second PCR ran about 6 to 11 cycles with a sample-barcoded 5' primer and J-beta primers. TCRdb fed the 5' RACE reads into MiXCR, producing one record per CDR3 protein. The sample lists about 620,000 distinct CDR3 sequences, around 50% occurring once. CDR3 length equals 14 residues. Germline CDR1 reads MNHEY; CDR2 reads SVGAGI. The clonotype comes from a woman over 75 in good health. The material sequenced was blood. The chain uses TRBV6-5 and TRBJ2-1, with D possibly being TRBD1 or TRBD2 (6 bases each). CDR3 protein: CTSNRGRPYNEQFF. CDR3 nucleotides: TGTACCAGCAACCGGGGGCGCCCCTACAATGAGCAGTTCTTC.